Listed below are T cell receptor beta chains from one sample, sequenced in a study of cytomegalovirus exposure and HLA in healthy donors. The table came from immunoSEQ multiplex PCR; TCRdb's copy has only in-frame clones and leaves some out. The table lists hundreds of thousands of clones, 75% to 90% of them singletons. Sequences were obtained from PBMCs. All receptors derive from a woman aged 18-30 years in good health and CMV-seronegative. The CDR3 runs from the conserved cysteine through the conserved F or W. The D gene is left open where the match is weak. Expanded clones get a size class; other rows say once, few or many, or leave the size out.

size	D	V	J	CDR3	DNA
NA	TRBD2	TRBV9	TRBJ2-3	CASSGTSGGAGDTQYF	TGTGCCAGCAGCGGTACTAGCGGGGGGGCAGGAGATACGCAGTATTTT
once	NA	TRBV11-2	TRBJ2-5	CASSSQGLQETQYF	TGTGCCAGCAGCTCCCAGGGCCTACAAGAGACCCAGTACTTC
NA	NA	TRBV2	TRBJ1-6	CASGRTSDNSPLHF	TGTGCCAGCGGGAGGACGTCCGATAATTCACCCCTCCACTTT
NA	NA	TRBV5-6	TRBJ1-4	CASSFWGDRVEKLFF	TGTGCCAGCAGCTTTTGGGGGGATCGTGTTGAAAAACTGTTTTTT
once	TRBD1	TRBV6-1	TRBJ1-5	CASSGGDGNQPQHF	TGTGCCAGCTCAGGGGGAGACGGGAATCAGCCCCAGCATTTT
NA	NA	TRBV6-1	TRBJ1-5	CASSAGRVGNQPQHF	TGTGCCAGCAGTGCCGGGAGGGTCGGCAATCAGCCCCAGCATTTT
NA	NA	TRBV4-1	TRBJ2-3	CASSSDGWSTDTQYF	TGCGCCAGCAGTAGCGACGGGTGGAGCACAGATACGCAGTATTTT
NA	NA	TRBV19	TRBJ2-1	CASTTNGFGTVRPDEQFF	TGTGCCAGTACCACGAATGGGTTCGGTACAGTCCGTCCCGATGAGCAGTTCTTC
NA	TRBD1	TRBV7-2	TRBJ1-5	CASSYRGDQPQHF	TGTGCCAGCAGCTACAGGGGGGATCAGCCCCAGCATTTT
NA	NA	TRBV10-2	TRBJ1-1	CASRWAGDLEAFF	TGCGCCAGCAGATGGGCCGGGGATTTGGAAGCTTTCTTT
NA	NA	TRBV7-9	TRBJ2-1	CASSPRPGRSNEQFF	TGTGCCAGCAGCCCACGCCCGGGTAGAAGCAATGAGCAGTTCTTC
NA	NA	TRBV14	TRBJ1-1	CASSQYQEEKAFF	TGTGCCAGCAGCCAATACCAGGAAGAGAAAGCTTTCTTT
NA	NA	TRBV6-5	TRBJ2-7	CASSSPGTYEQYF	TGTGCCAGCAGTTCCCCGGGAACCTACGAGCAGTACTTC
NA	NA	TRBV4-2	TRBJ1-2	CASSPRDKSNYGYTF	TGTGCCAGCAGCCCCCGGGACAAAAGCAACTATGGCTACACCTTC
once	NA	TRBV27	TRBJ2-5	CATLGPTGAQYF	TGTGCCACCTTGGGCCCGACGGGGGCCCAGTACTTC
NA	TRBD2	TRBV7-9	TRBJ2-1	CASSPPLAGVDNEQFF	TGTGCCAGCAGCCCTCCCCTAGCGGGAGTGGACAATGAGCAGTTCTTC
NA	TRBD2	TRBV18	TRBJ2-1	CASSPATSGSYNEQFF	TGTGCCAGCTCACCGGCCACTAGCGGGAGTTACAATGAGCAGTTCTTC
NA	NA	TRBV7-3	TRBJ2-7	CASSPNRDEQYF	TGTGCCAGCAGCCCGAATAGAGACGAGCAGTACTTC
NA	NA	TRBV5-6	TRBJ2-7	CASSWINQGGGYEQYF	TGTGCCAGCAGCTGGATTAACCAAGGCGGTGGATACGAGCAGTACTTC
NA	TRBD1	TRBV27	TRBJ2-1	CASSFLSRARTGANYNEQFF	TGTGCCAGCAGTTTTCTAAGCCGGGCCCGAACAGGGGCTAACTACAATGAGCAGTTCTTC
NA	TRBD1	TRBV25-1	TRBJ2-3	CASSEPGGTDTQYF	TGTGCCAGCAGTGAGCCAGGGGGAACAGATACGCAGTATTTT
NA	TRBD1	TRBV29-1	TRBJ1-2	CSVSGGLRRIGYTF	TGCAGCGTTTCAGGGGGTTTAAGGAGGATTGGCTACACCTTC
NA	TRBD1	TRBV5-8	TRBJ1-5	CASSLFGTGFNQPQHF	TGTGCCAGCAGCTTGTTTGGGACAGGGTTCAATCAGCCCCAGCATTTT
NA	TRBD1	TRBV4-3	TRBJ2-7	CASSPTWDSYEQYF	TGCGCCAGCAGCCCGACCTGGGACAGCTACGAGCAGTACTTC
once	NA	TRBV27	TRBJ2-6	CASSLEASGANVLTF	TGTGCCAGCAGTTTAGAAGCCTCTGGGGCCAACGTCCTGACTTTC
NA	NA	TRBV4-3	TRBJ2-5	CASSQGVNLGGETQYF	TGCGCCAGCAGCCAAGGTGTTAACTTAGGCGGGGAGACCCAGTACTTC